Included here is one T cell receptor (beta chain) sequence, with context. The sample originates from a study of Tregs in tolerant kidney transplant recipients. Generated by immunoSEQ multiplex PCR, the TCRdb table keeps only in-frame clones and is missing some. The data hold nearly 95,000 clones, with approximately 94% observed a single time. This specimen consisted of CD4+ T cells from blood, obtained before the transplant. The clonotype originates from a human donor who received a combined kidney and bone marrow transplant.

CDR3: CASSPVLGANTEAFF. CDR3 DNA sequence: TGTGCCAGCTCACCGGTATTAGGGGCGAACACTGAAGCTTTCTTT. The V gene is TRBV18, the J gene TRBJ1-1; the D gene is possibly TRBD1 (5 bases). Per the germline V gene, CDR1 is KGHSH and CDR2 is LQKENI. The V gene lost 3 bases and the J gene lost 1 base, with 12 bases spanning the gap. The CDR3 contains 15 residues.